This entry describes one TCR beta chain. The RNA input was roughly 0.45 to 1 ug, and it was reverse transcribed with random hexamers. TCRdb reanalysed the immunoSEQ multiplex PCR reads using MiXCR and keeps one entry per CDR3 protein. The sample includes about 140,000 distinct CDR3 sequences, 85% to 95% seen only once; the top ten take 0.095% to 0.14%. This specimen belongs to a study of CD8 T cells in Susac syndrome. The CDR3 is 14 residues long. Per germline, CDR1 SGHRS and CDR2 YFSETQ. V gave up 6 bases and J gave up 2 bases; unmatched junction bases: 8. The specimen was CD4+ T cells from PBMCs. The sequence was obtained from a human donor with multiple sclerosis. The V and J genes are TRBV5-1 and TRBJ2-7; 7 nucleotides agree with TRBD1. CDR3 in amino acids: CASNPGTETYEQYF. The CDR3 nucleotides read TGCGCCAGCAACCCCGGGACAGAAACCTACGAGCAGTACTTC.